This TCR beta chain came from a study of technical replicates of blood from several donors. Profiled with immunoSEQ multiplex PCR; TCRdb holds only in-frame clones, not every one. The sample lists some 48,000 clones; roughly 95% were seen once. The origin of this receptor is a human donor in good health. The sequencing input was T cells isolated from PBMCs.

CDR3 nucleotide sequence: TGTGCCAGCAGTGAAGAGGGACAACGCACAGATACGCAGTATTTT. Protein product: CASSEEGQRTDTQYF. J is TRBJ2-3 and V is TRBV2; D perhaps matches TRBD1 (6 bases). Per the germline V gene, CDR1 is SNHLY and CDR2 is FYNNEI. V was cut by 1 base and J by 1 base, with 9 bases left in between. This CDR3 region has 15 residues.